A single sample is the source of the 15 T cell receptor beta chains below, sequenced in a study of T cell responses to AZD1222 COVID-19 vaccine. Libraries were prepared by immunoSEQ multiplex PCR; TCRdb keeps only in-frame clonotypes and omits some of them. Found here are approximately 130,000 clones, 85% of them singletons; the top ten hold more than 7.5%. The sequencing used peripheral blood, collected 28 days after the second dose of the MenACWY control vaccine. The receptors were gathered from an adult who received the MenACWY meningococcal vaccine as a control.

The chain carries TRBV9 and TRBJ2-2; TRBD2 matches at 12 bases. The CDR3 length is 16 residues. V was pared by 5 bases and J by 1 base, with 3 bases of the junction left unmatched. CDR1 and CDR2 (germline): SGDLS, YYNGEE. DNA of the CDR3: TGTGCCAGCAGACCGGGACTAGCGGGGAACACCGGGGAGCTGTTTTTT. This codes for CASRPGLAGNTGELFF.

The chain combines TRBV19 with TRBJ1-5; weak D call: TRBD1 (6 bases). The CDR3 runs 14 residues. Trimming left V 6 bases short and J 6 bases short, with 15 bases between. Germline V gene lookup returns CDR1 LNHDA and CDR2 SQIVND (reference sequence). CDR3 bases: TGTGCCAGTAGCCCCGGGACAAACGCTCAGCCCCAGCATTTT. Protein: CASSPGTNAQPQHF.

V usage is TRBV9 and J usage is TRBJ2-7; TRBD2 matches 11 bases. J was trimmed by 4 bases and V by 3 bases; bases with no gene match: 9. CDR3 length: 16 residues. CDR1 is SGDLS and CDR2 is YYNGEE in the germline V gene. CDR3 protein: CASSAVSGRAIYEQYF. The DNA of the CDR3 is TGTGCCAGCAGCGCTGTTAGCGGGAGGGCAATATACGAGCAGTACTTC. The complete variable domain, with remaining parts taken from reference TRBV9 and TRBJ2-7, reads DSGVTQTPKHLITATGQRVTLRCSPRSGDLSVYWYQQSLDQGLQFLIQYYNGEERAKGNILERFSAQQFPDLHSELNLSSLELGDSALYFCASSAVSGRAIYEQYFGPGTRLTVT.

The CDR3 loop reads CASRLSPATPTDTQYF. The CDR3 nucleotides read TGTGCCAGCAGGTTGAGCCCGGCAACCCCCACAGATACGCAGTATTTT. This chain connects TRBV27 to TRBJ2-3, with D uncertain. The CDR3 consists of 16 residues. Germline V gene data show CDR1 as MNHEY and CDR2 as SMNVEV (reference sequence). The V end lost 6 bases, the J end lost 2 bases, and 18 bases lay between the germline ends.

The rearrangement links TRBV21-1 to TRBJ2-4. TRBV21-1 is tagged as a pseudogene. The CDR3 spans 17 residues. CDR3 nucleotide sequence: TGTGCCAGCAGCAAAGGCCCCCTCCTTATAGCCAAAAACATTCAGTACTTC. The encoded protein is CASSKGPLLIAKNIQYF.

The chain couples TRBV10-2 to TRBJ1-2; 7 nucleotides align to TRBD1. In germline, CDR1 is WSHSY, CDR2 SAAADI. The CDR3 extends over 15 amino acids. V was pared by 6 bases and J by 5 bases, with 12 bases of the junction left unmatched. This chain's CDR3 is CASSEDPTGSYGYTF. For the CDR3, the DNA is TGCGCCAGCAGCGAAGACCCGACAGGGAGTTATGGCTACACCTTC.

The chain joins TRBV7-2 to TRBJ1-4, with D possibly being TRBD1 (5 bases). Germline lookup yields CDR1 SGHTA and CDR2 FQGNSA. CDR3 length: 15 amino acids. Deletions cut 2 bases from V and 5 bases from J, with 12 bases between. The CDR3 nucleotides read TGTGCCAGCAGCTTAACTCGACAGTTAAATGAAAAACTGTTTTTT. It codes for CASSLTRQLNEKLFF.

This clone was found a few times. This chain joins TRBV5-4 and TRBJ1-2, with D possibly matching TRBD1 (6 bases). CDR3 length: 15 amino acids. Germline V lookup: CDR1 SGHNT, CDR2 YYREEE (reference sequence). Trimming removed 0 bases at V and 4 bases at J, with 13 bases between. The CDR3 is CASSLGGALTYGYTF. In DNA, the CDR3 is TGTGCCAGCAGCTTGGGGGGGGCGCTTACCTATGGCTACACCTTC.

This chain uses TRBV2 with TRBJ1-2; no clear D gene. V shed 4 bases and J shed 8 bases, with 14 bases lying between them. The length of the CDR3 is 13 residues. CDR1 is SNHLY and CDR2 is FYNNEI in the germline V gene. This CDR3 reads CASSAPSGGGYTF. The CDR3 DNA sequence: TGTGCCAGCAGTGCCCCGTCCGGAGGAGGCTACACCTTC.

The genes are TRBV10-1 and TRBJ1-2; tentatively, D is TRBD1 (5 bases). With 6 bases removed from V and 5 bases from J, the gap between germline ends came to 16 bases. The CDR3 is made up of 14 amino acids. Germline CDR1 is WNHNN and CDR2 is SYGVQD (reference sequence). The CDR3 reads CASRKTDPRYGYTF. CDR3 sequence (DNA): TGCGCCAGCAGGAAGACAGATCCGAGATATGGCTACACCTTC.

The genes are TRBV3-1 (or the pseudogene TRBV3-2) and TRBJ1-2; D not certain. Trimming removed 4 bases from V and 6 bases from J, with 6 bases in between. The CDR3 extends over 11 amino acids. In germline, CDR1 is LGHDT, CDR2 YNNKEL (reference sequence). The CDR3 region has the DNA TGTGCCAGCAGCCCCCCAAATGGCTACACCTTC. Translating gives CASSPPNGYTF.

The chain links TRBV5-4 to TRBJ2-6, with TRBD1 matching 9 bases. Germline lookup yields CDR1 SGHNT and CDR2 YYREEE (reference sequence). The CDR3 totals 17 residues. The J segment lost 2 bases and the V segment lost 4 bases, leaving 7 bases of the junction unmatched. The CDR3, as DNA: TGTGCCAGCAGCCCGCGGGACAGGGACGCTGGGGCCAACGTCCTGACTTTC. Protein: CASSPRDRDAGANVLTF.

This clone has just one count. The rearrangement joins TRBV2 to TRBJ1-2; D is unresolved. The CDR3 has 13 amino acids. Trimming pared 7 bases from V and 9 bases from J, leaving 18 bases between. Germline V gene sequence: CDR1 SNHLY, CDR2 FYNNEI. The CDR3, as DNA: TGTGCCAGCACCAACGGGCCCTCGCGGAGCTACACCTTC. This codes for CASTNGPSRSYTF.

The J gene is TRBJ1-5, the V gene TRBV5-1; D unclear. The CDR3 is made up of 14 amino acids. From germline, CDR1 is SGHRS and CDR2 YFSETQ. The V and J ends lost 0 bases and 0 bases respectively, with 4 bases between them. Here the CDR3 reads CASSLEASNQPQHF. For the CDR3, the DNA is TGCGCCAGCAGCTTGGAAGCTAGCAATCAGCCCCAGCATTTT.

The chain joins TRBV28 to TRBJ1-2, with 9 bases identical to TRBD1. Germline V gene lookup returns CDR1 MDHEN and CDR2 SYDVKM. V lost 4 bases and J lost 8; bases outside the gene matches: 8. The CDR3 contains 14 residues. CDR3 coding DNA: TGTGCCAGCAGTTGGGGACAGGGTGGGAGAGGCTACACCTTC. Translated, it gives CASSWGQGGRGYTF.